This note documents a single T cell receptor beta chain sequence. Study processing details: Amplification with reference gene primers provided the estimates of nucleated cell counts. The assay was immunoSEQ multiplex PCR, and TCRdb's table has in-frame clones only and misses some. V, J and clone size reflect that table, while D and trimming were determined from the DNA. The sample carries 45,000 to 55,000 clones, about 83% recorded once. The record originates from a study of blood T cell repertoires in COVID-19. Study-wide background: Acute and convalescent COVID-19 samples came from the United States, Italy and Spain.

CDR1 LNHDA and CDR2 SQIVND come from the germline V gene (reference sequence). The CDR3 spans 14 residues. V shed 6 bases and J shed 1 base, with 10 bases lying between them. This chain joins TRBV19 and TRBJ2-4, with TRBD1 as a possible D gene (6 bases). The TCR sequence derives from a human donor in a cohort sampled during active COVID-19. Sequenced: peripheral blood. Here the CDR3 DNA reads TGTGCCAGTAGCTACAGGGTTGCCAAAAACATTCAGTACTTC. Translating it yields CASSYRVAKNIQYF.